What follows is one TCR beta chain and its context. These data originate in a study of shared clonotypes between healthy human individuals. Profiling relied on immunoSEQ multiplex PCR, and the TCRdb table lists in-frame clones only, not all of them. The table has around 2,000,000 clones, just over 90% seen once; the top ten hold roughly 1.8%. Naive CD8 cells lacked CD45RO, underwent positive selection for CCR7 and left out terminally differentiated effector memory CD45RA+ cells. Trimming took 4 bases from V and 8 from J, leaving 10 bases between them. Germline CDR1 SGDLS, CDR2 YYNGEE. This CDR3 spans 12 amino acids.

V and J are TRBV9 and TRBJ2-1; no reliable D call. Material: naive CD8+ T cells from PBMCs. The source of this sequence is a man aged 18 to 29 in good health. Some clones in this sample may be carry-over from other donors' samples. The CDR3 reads CASSSNRDEQFF. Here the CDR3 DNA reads TGTGCCAGCAGCTCCAATAGGGATGAGCAGTTCTTC.